Only one count was recorded for the clone carrying this TCR beta chain. The CDR3 covers 16 residues. The V end lost 2 bases, the J end lost 4 bases, and 16 bases lay between the germline ends. Per the germline V gene, CDR1 is MNHEY and CDR2 is SVGAGI. The data were taken from a study of blood T cell repertoires in COVID-19. Study at large: The United States, Italy and Spain supplied acute and convalescent COVID-19 samples. T cells, B-cell-depleted T cells, or PBMCs provided the cDNA or gDNA that served as material.

Per the authors' pipeline: For nucleated cells, counts were estimated from reference gene primer amplification. Profiling relied on immunoSEQ multiplex PCR, and the TCRdb table lists in-frame clones only, not all of them. V and J calls plus clone size are reproduced from that table; the DNA served to infer D and trimming. The sample yields more than 35,000 clones, about 91% seen once. The V call is TRBV6-5, the J call TRBJ2-3, with D possibly being TRBD1 (6 bases). Sequencing was carried out using peripheral blood. The source is a woman in her 30s in a cohort sampled during active COVID-19. CDR3 nucleotides: TGTGCCAGCAGTTACAGCGTCAGGGGATATGCAGATACGCAGTATTTT. It codes for CASSYSVRGYADTQYF.